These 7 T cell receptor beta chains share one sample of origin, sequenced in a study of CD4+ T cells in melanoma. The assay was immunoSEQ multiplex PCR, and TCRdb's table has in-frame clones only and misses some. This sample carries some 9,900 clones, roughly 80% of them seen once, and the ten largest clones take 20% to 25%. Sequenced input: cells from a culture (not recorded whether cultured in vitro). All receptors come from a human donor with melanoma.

The CDR3 region is CASSLARTGGVYEKLFF. The CDR3 DNA is TGTGCCAGCAGCTTAGCTAGGACAGGGGGCGTTTATGAAAAACTGTTTTTT. The chain has TRBV11-2 and TRBJ1-4; 11 bases line up with TRBD1. With 1 base clipped from V and 6 bases from J, the junction kept 7 bases outside the gene matches. The length of the CDR3 is 17 residues. Looked up from germline, CDR1 is SGHAT and CDR2 is FQNNGV.

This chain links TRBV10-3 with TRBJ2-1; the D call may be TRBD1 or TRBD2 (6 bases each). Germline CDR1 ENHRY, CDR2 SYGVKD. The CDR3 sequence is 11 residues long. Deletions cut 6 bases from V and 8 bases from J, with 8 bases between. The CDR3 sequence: CAIRRGDEQFF. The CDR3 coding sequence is TGTGCCATCAGGAGGGGGGATGAGCAGTTCTTC.

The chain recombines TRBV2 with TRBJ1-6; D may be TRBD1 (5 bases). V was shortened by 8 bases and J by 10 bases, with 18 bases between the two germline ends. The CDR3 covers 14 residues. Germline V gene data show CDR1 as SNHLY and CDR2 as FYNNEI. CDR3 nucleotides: TGTGCCAGCGGTAGGCCCGGGGCGAGGTCACCCCTCCACTTT. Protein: CASGRPGARSPLHF.

CDR3 nucleotides: TGTGCCAGCTCATACGGCCTGGGAAACATTCAGTACTTC. Translation gives CASSYGLGNIQYF. The V gene is TRBV12-3 or TRBV12-4, the J gene TRBJ2-4; D ambiguous. The CDR3 length is 13 residues. Trimming left V 8 bases short and J 6 bases short, with 14 bases between.

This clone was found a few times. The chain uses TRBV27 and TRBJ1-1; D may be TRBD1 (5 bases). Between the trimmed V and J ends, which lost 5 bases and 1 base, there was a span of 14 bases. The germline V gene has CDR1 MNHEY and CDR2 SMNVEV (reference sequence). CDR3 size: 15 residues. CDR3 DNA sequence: TGTGCCAGCAGTAACCCCGGGCAGGGGAACACTGAAGCTTTCTTT. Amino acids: CASSNPGQGNTEAFF.

CDR3 coding DNA: TGTGCCAGCTCACCGGTAGGAATTAACACTGAAGCTTTCTTT. It specifies CASSPVGINTEAFF. The chain carries TRBV18 and TRBJ1-1; D is undetermined. The CDR3 sequence is 14 residues long. The V gene's germline CDR1 is KGHSH and CDR2 LQKENI. V gave up 3 bases and J gave up 2 bases, with 10 bases separating them.

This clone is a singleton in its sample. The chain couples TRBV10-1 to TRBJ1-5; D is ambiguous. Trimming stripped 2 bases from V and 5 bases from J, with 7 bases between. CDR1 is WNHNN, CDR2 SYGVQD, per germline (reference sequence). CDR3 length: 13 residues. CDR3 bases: TGCGCCAGCAGTGAGGTAGGAGATCAGCCCCAGCATTTT. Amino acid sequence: CASSEVGDQPQHF.